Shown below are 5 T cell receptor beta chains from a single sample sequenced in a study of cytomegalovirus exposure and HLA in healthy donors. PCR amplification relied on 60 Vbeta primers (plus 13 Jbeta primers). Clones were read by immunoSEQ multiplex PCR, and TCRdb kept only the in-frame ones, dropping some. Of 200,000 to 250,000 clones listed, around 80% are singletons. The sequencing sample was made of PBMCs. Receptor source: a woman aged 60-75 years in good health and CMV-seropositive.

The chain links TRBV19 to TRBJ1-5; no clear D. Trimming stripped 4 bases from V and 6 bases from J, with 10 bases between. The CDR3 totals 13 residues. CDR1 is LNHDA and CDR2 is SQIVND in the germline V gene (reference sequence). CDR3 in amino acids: CASSREGRQPQHF. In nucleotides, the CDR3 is TGTGCCAGTAGTAGGGAGGGTCGTCAGCCCCAGCATTTT.

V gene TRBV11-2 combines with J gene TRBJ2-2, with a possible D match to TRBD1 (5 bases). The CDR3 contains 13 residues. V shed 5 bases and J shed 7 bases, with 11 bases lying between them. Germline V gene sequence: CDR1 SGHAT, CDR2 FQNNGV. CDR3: CASSGFQGGELFF. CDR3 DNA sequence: TGTGCCAGCAGCGGATTTCAGGGCGGGGAGCTGTTTTTT.

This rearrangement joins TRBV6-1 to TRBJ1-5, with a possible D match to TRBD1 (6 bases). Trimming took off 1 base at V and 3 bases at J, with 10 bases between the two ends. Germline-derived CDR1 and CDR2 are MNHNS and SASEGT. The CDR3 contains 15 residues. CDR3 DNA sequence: TGTGCCAGCAGTGAAGGGACAGCCTTCAATCAGCCCCAGCATTTT. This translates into CASSEGTAFNQPQHF.

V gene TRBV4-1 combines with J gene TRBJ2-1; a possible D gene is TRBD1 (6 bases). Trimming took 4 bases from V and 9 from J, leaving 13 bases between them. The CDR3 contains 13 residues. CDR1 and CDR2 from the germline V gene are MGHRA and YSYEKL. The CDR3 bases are TGCGCCAGCAGCCCTGGGGGCCTCCTTGAGCAGTTCTTC. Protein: CASSPGGLLEQFF.

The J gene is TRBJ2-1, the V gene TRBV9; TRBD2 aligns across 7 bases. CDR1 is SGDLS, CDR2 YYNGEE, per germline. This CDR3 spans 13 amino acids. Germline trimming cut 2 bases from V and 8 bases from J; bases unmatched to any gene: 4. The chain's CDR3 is CASSVGGGDEQFF. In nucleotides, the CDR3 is TGTGCCAGCAGCGTGGGGGGAGGGGATGAGCAGTTCTTC.